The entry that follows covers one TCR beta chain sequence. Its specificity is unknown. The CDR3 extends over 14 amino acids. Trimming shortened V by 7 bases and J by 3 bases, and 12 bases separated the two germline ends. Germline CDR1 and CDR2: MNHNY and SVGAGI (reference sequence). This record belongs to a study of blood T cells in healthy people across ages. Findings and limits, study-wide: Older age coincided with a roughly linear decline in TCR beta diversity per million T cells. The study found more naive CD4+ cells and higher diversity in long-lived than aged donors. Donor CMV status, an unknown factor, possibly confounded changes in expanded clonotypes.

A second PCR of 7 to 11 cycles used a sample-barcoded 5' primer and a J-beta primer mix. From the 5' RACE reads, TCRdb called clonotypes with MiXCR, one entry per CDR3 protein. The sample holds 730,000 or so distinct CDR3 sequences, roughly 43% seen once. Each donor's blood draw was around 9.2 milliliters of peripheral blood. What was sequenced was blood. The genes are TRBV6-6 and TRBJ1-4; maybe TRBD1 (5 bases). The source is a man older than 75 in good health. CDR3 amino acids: CASMGSGANEKLFF. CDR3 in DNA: TGTGCCAGCATGGGGTCGGGGGCTAATGAAAAACTGTTTTTT.